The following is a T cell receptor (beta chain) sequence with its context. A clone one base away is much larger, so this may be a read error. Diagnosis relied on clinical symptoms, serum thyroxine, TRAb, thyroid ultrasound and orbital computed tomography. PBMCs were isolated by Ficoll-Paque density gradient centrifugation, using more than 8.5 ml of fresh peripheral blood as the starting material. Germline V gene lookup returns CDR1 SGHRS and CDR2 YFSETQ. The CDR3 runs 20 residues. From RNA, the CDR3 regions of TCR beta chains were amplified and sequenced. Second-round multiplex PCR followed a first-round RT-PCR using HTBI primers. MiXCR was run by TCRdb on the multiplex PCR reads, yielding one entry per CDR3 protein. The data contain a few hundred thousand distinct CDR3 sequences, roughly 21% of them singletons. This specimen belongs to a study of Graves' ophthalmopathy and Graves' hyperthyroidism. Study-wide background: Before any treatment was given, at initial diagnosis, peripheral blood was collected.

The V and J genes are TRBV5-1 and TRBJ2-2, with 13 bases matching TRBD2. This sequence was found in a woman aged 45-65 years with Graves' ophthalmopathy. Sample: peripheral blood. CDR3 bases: TGCGCCAGCAGCCCGGAGGGGACTAGCGGGACATCCGCGAACACCGGGGGGCTGTTTTTT. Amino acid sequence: CASSPEGTSGTSANTGGLFF.